Detailed here is one T cell receptor beta chain. Antigen specificity is unknown. Assay: immunoSEQ multiplex PCR; the TCRdb copy retains only in-frame clones and omits some. The table has tens of thousands of clones, about nine tenths seen once. The data originate from a study of T cell responses to AZD1222 COVID-19 vaccine. About the research overall: Samples with a second dose at about 4 or about 12 weeks were pooled together.

Regarding the study as a whole: Unmutated variant regions are reportedly targeted by nearly half of spike-specific TCRs.

This CDR3 is built from 14 residues. The ends were cut back, 1 base at V and 0 bases at J, with 7 bases in the middle. Germline V gives CDR1 SGHVS, CDR2 FQNEAQ. The sequencing used peripheral blood, collected on day 0 of AZD1222 vaccination. The TCR sequence derives from an adult in good health. The chain is built from TRBV7-8 and TRBJ2-7; no firm D call. The CDR3 DNA reads as TGTGCCAGCAGCTTAGGCCCGGTCTCCTACGAGCAGTACTTC. Amino acid sequence: CASSLGPVSYEQYF.